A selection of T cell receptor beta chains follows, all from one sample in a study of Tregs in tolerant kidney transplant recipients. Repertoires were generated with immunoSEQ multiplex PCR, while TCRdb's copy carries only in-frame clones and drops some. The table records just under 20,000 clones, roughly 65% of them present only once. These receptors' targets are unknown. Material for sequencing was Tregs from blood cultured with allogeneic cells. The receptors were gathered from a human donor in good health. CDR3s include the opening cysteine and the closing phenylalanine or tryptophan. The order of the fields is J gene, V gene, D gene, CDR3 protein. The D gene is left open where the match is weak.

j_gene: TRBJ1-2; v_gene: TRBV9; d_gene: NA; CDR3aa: CASSVVGQNYGYTF
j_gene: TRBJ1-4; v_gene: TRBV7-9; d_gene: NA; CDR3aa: CASSARATNEKLFF
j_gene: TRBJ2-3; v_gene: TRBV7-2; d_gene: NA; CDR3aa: CASSLYYSRLDTQYF
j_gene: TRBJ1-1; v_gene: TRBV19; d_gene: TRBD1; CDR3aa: CASSTDRVNTEAFF
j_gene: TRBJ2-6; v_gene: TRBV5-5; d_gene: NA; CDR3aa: CASSWAYGSSGANVLTF
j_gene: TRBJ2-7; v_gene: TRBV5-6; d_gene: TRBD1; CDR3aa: CASGTGFRYEQYF
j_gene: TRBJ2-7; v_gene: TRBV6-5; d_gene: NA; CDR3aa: CASTVGDEQYF
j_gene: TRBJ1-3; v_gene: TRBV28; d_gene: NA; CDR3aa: CASRGYPRGGNTIYF
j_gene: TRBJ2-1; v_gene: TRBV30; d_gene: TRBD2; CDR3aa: CAWMTSGRATGYNEQFF
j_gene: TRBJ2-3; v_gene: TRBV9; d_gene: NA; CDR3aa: CASSVGTISADTQYF
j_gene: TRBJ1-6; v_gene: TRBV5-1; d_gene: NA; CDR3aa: CASSLSGASNSPLHF
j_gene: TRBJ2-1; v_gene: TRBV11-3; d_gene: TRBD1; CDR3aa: CASSSRTGINEQFF
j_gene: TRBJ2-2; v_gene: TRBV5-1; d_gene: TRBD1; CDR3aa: CASSLGQGQGTGELFF
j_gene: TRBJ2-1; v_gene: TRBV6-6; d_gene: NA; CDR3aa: CASSYSVRSDEQFF
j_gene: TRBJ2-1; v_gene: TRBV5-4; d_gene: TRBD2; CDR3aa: CASSLRLAGYNEQFF
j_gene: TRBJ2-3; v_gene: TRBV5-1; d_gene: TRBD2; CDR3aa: CASSLELRLAGGPGQRDTQYF
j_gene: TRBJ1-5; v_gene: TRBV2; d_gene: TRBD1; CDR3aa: CASSERDRVQPQHF
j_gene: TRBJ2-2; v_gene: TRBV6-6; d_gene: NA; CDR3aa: CASRPAGTGELFF